The source of this TCR beta chain is a study of control samples from healthy donors and cancer patients. Trimming cost V 10 bases and J 3 bases, with 18 bases left between them. Per germline, CDR1 LNHDA and CDR2 SQIVND (reference sequence). This CDR3 is 14 amino acids long. This table comes from immunoSEQ multiplex PCR, and its TCRdb copy is limited to in-frame clones, with some not included. The sample records about 96,000 clones, approximately 93% being singletons. The TCR comes from a man between 18 and 29 years old in good health. Material for sequencing was blood. V is TRBV19 and J is TRBJ1-1; a possible D gene is TRBD1 (5 bases). The CDR3 here is CATSARGRDTEAFF. The CDR3 nucleotides are TGTGCCACCTCGGCCCGGGGGAGAGACACTGAAGCTTTCTTT. The full variable domain, completed using reference TRBV19 and TRBJ1-1, is DGGITQSPKYLFRKEGQNVTLSCEQNLNHDAMYWYRQDPGQGLRLIYYSQIVNDFQKGDIAEGYSVSREKKESFPLTVTSAQKNPTAFYLCATSARGRDTEAFFGQGTRLTVV.